This TCR beta chain was retrieved from a study of type 1 and type 2 diabetes patients. Study-level information: The cohort mixed type 1 diabetes, type 2 diabetes and nondiabetic donors.

V lost 4 bases to trimming and J lost 5 bases, with 10 bases between them. The CDR3 has 13 amino acids. Germline CDR1 KGHDR, CDR2 SFDVKD. This clonotype has more than one count but fewer than ten. Its antigen is currently unknown. Study findings and constraints: With limited T2D and control samples, some T1D-only expanded clones may not be T1D-specific. In CD4+ and CD8+ T cells, type 2 diabetes diversity exceeded type 1.

PCR was run on genomic DNA. The TCR beta CDR3 region was amplified using 30 forward and 13 reverse primers. TCRdb independently ran MiXCR on the multiplex PCR reads; one entry per CDR3 protein. The data hold 270,000 or so distinct CDR3 sequences, with around 47% observed a single time. Approximately 9.1 milliliters of peripheral blood were collected from each participant. Input material: peripheral blood mononuclear cells (PBMCs). The sequence was obtained from a man aged 18 to 35 with type 2 diabetes. This chain joins TRBV24-1 and TRBJ1-2; no reliable D call. The CDR3 bases are TGTGCCACCAGTGAGTCGACGGCTTATGGCTACACCTTC. It translates to CATSESTAYGYTF.